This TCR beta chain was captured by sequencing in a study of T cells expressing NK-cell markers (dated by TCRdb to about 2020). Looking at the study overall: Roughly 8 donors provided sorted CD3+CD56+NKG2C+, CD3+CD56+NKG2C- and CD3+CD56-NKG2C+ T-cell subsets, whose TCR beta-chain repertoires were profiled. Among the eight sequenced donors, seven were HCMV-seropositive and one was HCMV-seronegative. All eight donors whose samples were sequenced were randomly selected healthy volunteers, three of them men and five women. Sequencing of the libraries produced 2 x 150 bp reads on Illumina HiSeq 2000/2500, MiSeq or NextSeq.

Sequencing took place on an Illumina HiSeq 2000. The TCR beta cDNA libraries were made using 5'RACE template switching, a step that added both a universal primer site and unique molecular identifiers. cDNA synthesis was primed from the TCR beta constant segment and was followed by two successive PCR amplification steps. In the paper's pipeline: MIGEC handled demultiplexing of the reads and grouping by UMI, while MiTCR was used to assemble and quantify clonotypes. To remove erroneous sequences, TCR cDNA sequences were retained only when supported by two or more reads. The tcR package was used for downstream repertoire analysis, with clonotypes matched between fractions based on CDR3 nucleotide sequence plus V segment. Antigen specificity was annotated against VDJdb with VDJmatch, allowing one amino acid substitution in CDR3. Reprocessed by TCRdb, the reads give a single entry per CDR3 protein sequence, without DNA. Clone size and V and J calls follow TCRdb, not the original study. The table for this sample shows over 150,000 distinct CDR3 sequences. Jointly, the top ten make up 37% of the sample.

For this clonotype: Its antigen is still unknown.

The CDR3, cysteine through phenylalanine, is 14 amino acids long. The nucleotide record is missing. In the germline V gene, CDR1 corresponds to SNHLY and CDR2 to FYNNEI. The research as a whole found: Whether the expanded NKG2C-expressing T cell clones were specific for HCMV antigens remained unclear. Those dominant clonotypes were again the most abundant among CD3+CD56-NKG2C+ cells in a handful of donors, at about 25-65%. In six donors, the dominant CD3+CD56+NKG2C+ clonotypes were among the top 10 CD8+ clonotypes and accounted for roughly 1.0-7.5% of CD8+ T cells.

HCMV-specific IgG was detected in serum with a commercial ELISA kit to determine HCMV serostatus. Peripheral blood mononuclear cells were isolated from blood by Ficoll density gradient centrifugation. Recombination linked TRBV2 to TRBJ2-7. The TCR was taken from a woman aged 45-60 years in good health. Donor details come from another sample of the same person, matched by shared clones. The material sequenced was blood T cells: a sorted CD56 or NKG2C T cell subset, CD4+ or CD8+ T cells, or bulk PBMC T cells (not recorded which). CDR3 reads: CASSGGVGVYEQYF.